Listed below are T cell receptor beta chains from one sample, sequenced in a study of blood T cell repertoires in COVID-19. Profiled with immunoSEQ multiplex PCR; TCRdb holds only in-frame clones, not every one. Of under 450,000 clones in the sample, around 83% are singletons; the top ten hold less than 6%. What was sequenced was PBMCs or T cells enriched from blood (not recorded which). The receptors derive from a woman aged 45-60 years who had recovered from COVID-19. CDR3s include the opening cysteine and the closing phenylalanine or tryptophan.

v_gene | CDR3aa
TRBV15 | CATSSRTGAPFQQPQHF
TRBV2 | CASLLDIGTEAFF
TRBV5-1 | CASSLAVSREDIEAFF
TRBV29-1 | CSVDLDRVNTEAFF
TRBV18 | CASSQDRHTEAFF
TRBV4-3 | CASSRSGLVGNNEQFF
TRBV7-3 | CASSSTGGGAEAFF
TRBV5-5 | CASRMGQGALDYGYTF
TRBV19 | CASSPRNVRNTEAFF
TRBV7-7 | CASSLPLLERGYYNEQFF
TRBV11-3 | CASSPLGGNYGYTF
TRBV2 | CASSEVELEQYF
TRBV5-6 | CASSLGRPNTEAFF
TRBV5-1 | CASSPLAGRTDTQYF
TRBV13 | CASSLSGQGLTNTEAFF
TRBV28 | CASSLRGSGQPYEQYF
TRBV5-1 | CASSLLTGAGYGYTF
TRBV2 | CASSEPGVNYGYTF
TRBV5-4 | CASSIGQGAGELFF
TRBV11-2 | CASSGRPGHGNTIYF
TRBV28 | CASRVDSTDTQYF
TRBV10-3 | CAISESAGEIYNEQFF
TRBV15 | CATSRVQTQGTEAFF
TRBV7-8 | CASSFGGSAQYF
TRBV7-9 | CASSDGQGKWKLFF
TRBV11-1 | CASSLGRPTDTQYF
TRBV21-1 | CASVDRVSNQPQHF
TRBV5-1 | CASTASGYNEQFF
TRBV9 | CASSGGQGLTYEQYF
TRBV5-1 | CASSLTSEYSSSTDTQYF
TRBV5-8 | CASSFNRASEAFF
TRBV7-9 | CASSLTPRTGQNYYGYTF
TRBV18 | CASSPPETGSGNSPLHF
TRBV5-4 | CASSLAGGNQPQHF
TRBV12-3/TRBV12-4 | CASSPGLNEQFF
TRBV14 | CASSQGFGTGVNSPLHF
TRBV7-2 | CASSPQLLGTANTEAFF
TRBV11-3 | CASTEGRGVGYTF
TRBV7-3 | CASSLRLANYNEQFF
TRBV20-1 | CSASRFGQMNTEAFF
TRBV7-2 | CASSLIRASGRSTDTQYF
TRBV11-2 | CASSSIGTGSEQYF
TRBV11-2 | CASSSMQGAYTEAFF
TRBV15 | CATSPGLLAGGRGTDTQYF
TRBV6-5 | CASSQGFSGNTIYF
TRBV7-6 | CASSFATLTGNEDGELFF
TRBV6-1 | CASSEGTGGLSLNYGYTF
TRBV13 | CASSLPDTGNTEAFF
TRBV10-3 | CATCQNGDTEAFF
TRBV25-1 | CASSPGGRVGEQFF
TRBV10-3 | CAISETIGTDYGYTF
TRBV5-4 | CASSPGGLYNSPLHF
TRBV7-2 | CASSLLVSANTGELFF
TRBV7-2 | CASSLTVTGVHGYTF
TRBV2 | CASSEGYSFYNEQFF
TRBV11-3 | CASSLETSSYNSPLHF
TRBV30 | CAWSATGGNSPLHF
TRBV6-5 | CASSYRGNEKLFF
TRBV6-5 | CASSYSISGGYGYTF